This passage covers 27 T cell receptor beta chains from one sample sequenced in a study of blood T cells in healthy people across ages. For the second PCR, which ran for roughly 6 to 12 cycles, a sample-barcoded 5' primer and a J-beta primer mix were used. TCRdb redid the calling of the 5' RACE reads with MiXCR, one entry per CDR3 protein. The data show hundreds of thousands of distinct CDR3 sequences, 58% seen once. Sequencing was performed on blood. The receptors were sampled from a man between 25 and 39 years old in good health.

V gene TRBV18 combines with J gene TRBJ2-5; D not resolved. This CDR3 is built from 15 residues. Between the trimmed V and J ends, which lost 1 base and 5 bases, there was a span of 14 bases. Germline V gene sequence: CDR1 KGHSH, CDR2 LQKENI. Written as DNA, the CDR3 is TGTGCCAGCTCACCACTGGGCGGACCTCGGGAGACCCAGTACTTC. It yields the protein CASSPLGGPRETQYF.

The V call is TRBV9, the J call TRBJ1-5; D might be TRBD1 (5 bases). The CDR3 sequence is 13 residues long. Germline V gives CDR1 SGDLS, CDR2 YYNGEE. V was cut by 7 bases and J by 10 bases, with 18 bases left in between. The CDR3 protein is CASGPGGVFPQHF. CDR3 bases: TGTGCCAGCGGCCCGGGGGGAGTGTTTCCCCAGCATTTT. Filled out from reference TRBV9 and TRBJ1-5, the complete variable domain reads DSGVTQTPKHLITATGQRVTLRCSPRSGDLSVYWYQQSLDQGLQFLIQYYNGEERAKGNILERFSAQQFPDLHSELNLSSLELGDSALYFCASGPGGVFPQHFGDGTRLSIL.

The chain recombines TRBV6-5 with TRBJ2-1; D may be TRBD1 (6 bases). This CDR3 has 14 residues. Trimming left V 0 bases short and J 13 bases short, with 16 bases between. Germline CDR1 reads MNHEY; CDR2 reads SVGAGI. The CDR3 DNA is TGTGCCAGCAGTTACTCCGGACAGAAAGAGACCCAGTTCTTC. Its translation: CASSYSGQKETQFF.

The chain employs TRBV7-3 and TRBJ2-1; D not certain. The germline gives CDR1 SGHTA, CDR2 FQGTGA. The ends were cut back, 4 bases at V and 10 bases at J, with 14 bases in the middle. There are 13 residues in the CDR3. CDR3 in amino acids: CASSSGKNGEQFF. CDR3 bases: TGTGCCAGCAGCTCAGGAAAGAACGGCGAGCAGTTCTTC.

This clonotype came up many times. The chain carries TRBV7-2 and TRBJ2-5; D not certain. Germline loops: CDR1 SGHTA, CDR2 FQGNSA. With 1 base removed from V and 4 bases from J, the gap between germline ends came to 10 bases. There are 14 residues in the CDR3. This CDR3 reads CASSLGSQPETQYF. In DNA, the CDR3 is TGTGCCAGCAGCTTAGGGAGCCAGCCAGAGACCCAGTACTTC.

The V call is TRBV20-1, the J call TRBJ2-1; 9 positions match TRBD2. CDR1 is DFQATT and CDR2 is SNEGSKA in the germline V gene (reference sequence). The CDR3 is 14 residues long. With 4 bases clipped from V and 4 bases from J, the junction kept 5 bases outside the gene matches. CDR3 sequence: CSAILAGTYNEQFF. The CDR3 nucleotides are TGCAGTGCTATTCTAGCGGGAACATACAATGAGCAGTTCTTC.

This clonotype was recorded once. The chain links TRBV13 to TRBJ2-3; TRBD1 aligns across 7 bases. With 0 bases clipped from V and 0 bases from J, the junction kept 9 bases outside the gene matches. This CDR3 has 18 amino acids. Germline CDR1 is PRHDT and CDR2 is FYEKMQ (reference sequence). Written as DNA, the CDR3 is TGTGCCAGCAGCTTAGGCCTAGCAGGGGGTGCTAGCACAGATACGCAGTATTTT. It codes for CASSLGLAGGASTDTQYF.

The rearrangement joins TRBV28 to TRBJ1-4; D perhaps matches TRBD1 (5 bases). This CDR3 has 11 residues. Germline CDR1 is MDHEN and CDR2 is SYDVKM. Trimming took off 6 bases at V and 14 bases at J, with 13 bases between the two ends. The CDR3 is CASSRQSVLFF. CDR3 nucleotides: TGTGCCAGCAGCCGACAGAGTGTCCTGTTTTTT.

The chain links TRBV5-1 to TRBJ2-1; tentatively, D is TRBD1 or TRBD2 (6 bases each). The V end was cut by 0 bases, the J end by 5 bases, with 12 bases between. Looked up from germline, CDR1 is SGHRS and CDR2 is YFSETQ. This CDR3 comprises 15 residues. The CDR3 here is CASSLAGGQDNEQFF. The CDR3 DNA sequence: TGCGCCAGCAGCTTGGCCGGGGGCCAAGACAATGAGCAGTTCTTC.

This chain uses TRBV15 with TRBJ2-5, with TRBD1 matching 7 bases. The CDR3 is 15 amino acids. V was pared by 1 base and J by 0 bases, with 2 bases of the junction left unmatched. CDR1 is LNHNV, CDR2 YYDKDF, per germline (reference sequence). The DNA of the CDR3 is TGTGCCACCAGCAGAGCTGGGACAGACCAAGAGACCCAGTACTTC. Protein: CATSRAGTDQETQYF. Full variable domain (missing parts from reference TRBV15 and TRBJ2-5): DAMVIQNPRYQVTQFGKPVTLSCSQTLNHNVMYWYQQKSSQAPKLLFHYYDKDFNNEADTPDNFQSRRPNTSFCFLDIRSPGLGDTAMYLCATSRAGTDQETQYFGPGTRLLVL.

This clonotype has only one observation. V is TRBV5-5 and J is TRBJ2-1, with TRBD1 matching over 10 bases. The V gene's germline CDR1 is SGHKS and CDR2 YYEKEE (reference sequence). The J segment lost 1 base and the V segment lost 4 bases, leaving 14 bases of the junction unmatched. The CDR3 consists of 19 residues. For the CDR3, the DNA is TGTGCCAGCAGCCCGGAGACAGGGGGCGGTCTTCGTTCCTACAATGAGCAGTTCTTC. As protein: CASSPETGGGLRSYNEQFF.

This clonotype came up a few times. CDR3 sequence (DNA): TGCAGTGCTAGAGGTCAGCGGGGGCTATACGAGCAGTACTTC. Protein: CSARGQRGLYEQYF. The chain carries TRBV20-1 and TRBJ2-7, with 8 nucleotides matching TRBD2. Germline CDR1 reads DFQATT; CDR2 reads SNEGSKA (reference sequence). CDR3 length: 14 residues. Trimming removed 1 base from V and 4 bases from J; junction bases left unmatched: 6.

The V gene is TRBV6-6, the J gene TRBJ1-3, with 10 bases fitting TRBD1. CDR3 length equals 16 residues. J was trimmed by 1 base and V by 6 bases; bases with no gene match: 6. Per the germline V gene, CDR1 is MNHNY and CDR2 is SVGAGI (reference sequence). The CDR3 bases are TGTGCCAGCAGGGTGACAGGGGGCTTATCTGGAAACACCATATATTTT. It is translated as CASRVTGGLSGNTIYF.

This clonotype has only a few counts. V usage is TRBV28 and J usage is TRBJ1-2; D call uncertain. Germline-derived CDR1 and CDR2 are MDHEN and SYDVKM. This CDR3 is 11 amino acids long. V gave up 6 bases and J gave up 4 bases, with 6 bases separating them. The CDR3 DNA follows: TGTGCCAGCAGAGACGGCTATGGCTACACCTTC. Protein product: CASRDGYGYTF.

The rearrangement joins TRBV11-2 to TRBJ2-5; the D is unclear. CDR1 and CDR2 (germline): SGHAT, FQNNGV. The V and J ends lost 5 bases and 3 bases respectively, with 22 bases between them. The CDR3 is made up of 17 amino acids. CDR3 amino acids: CASSAYPRSGPEETQYF. The DNA for the CDR3 is TGTGCCAGCAGCGCTTACCCACGCTCTGGGCCAGAAGAGACCCAGTACTTC.

The genes are TRBV30 and TRBJ1-2; D is unclear. CDR1 and CDR2 (germline): GTSNPN, SVGIG (reference sequence). The CDR3 spans 9 residues. Trimming took 5 bases from V and 10 from J, leaving 8 bases between them. CDR3 sequence: CAWGNDYTF. The CDR3 nucleotides are TGTGCCTGGGGGAATGACTACACCTTC.

This chain uses TRBV6-1 with TRBJ2-1; TRBD2 aligns across 9 bases. J gave up 4 bases and V 4 bases, and 17 bases lay outside the gene matches. The CDR3 length is 19 residues. Germline values: CDR1 MNHNS, CDR2 SASEGT. The CDR3 sequence is CASSGPTGDVAGVYNEQFF. The CDR3 DNA reads as TGTGCCAGCAGTGGCCCAACGGGCGACGTAGCGGGAGTATACAATGAGCAGTTCTTC.

The V gene is TRBV5-1, the J gene TRBJ1-6; 7 nucleotides line up with TRBD1. The trim removed 0 bases at V and 5 bases at J, leaving 2 bases unmatched. The V gene's germline CDR1 is SGHRS and CDR2 YFSETQ. This CDR3 contains 15 residues. This CDR3 is CASSLDRGDNSPLHF. The CDR3 DNA follows: TGCGCCAGCAGCTTGGACAGGGGAGATAATTCACCCCTCCACTTT.

This chain connects TRBV20-1 to TRBJ2-7; D is ambiguous. Germline CDR1 reads DFQATT; CDR2 reads SNEGSKA (reference sequence). With 0 bases removed from V and 2 bases from J, the gap between germline ends came to 5 bases. The CDR3 sequence is 12 residues long. The CDR3 protein is CSARDQTYEQYF. Written as DNA, the CDR3 is TGCAGTGCTAGAGATCAAACCTACGAGCAGTACTTC.

The chain carries TRBV27 and TRBJ2-5; maybe TRBD2 (7 bases). In germline, CDR1 is MNHEY, CDR2 SMNVEV (reference sequence). Trimming removed 6 bases at V and 11 bases at J, with 22 bases between. There are 14 residues in the CDR3. The CDR3 spells CASRPQGGGYKQYF. The CDR3 DNA reads as TGTGCCAGCAGGCCTCAAGGGGGGGGCTACAAGCAGTACTTC.

The V gene is TRBV6-2 or TRBV6-3, the J gene TRBJ2-2; a weak D match, TRBD1 (5 bases). The CDR3 sequence is 15 residues long. Germline CDR1 and CDR2: MNHEY and SVGEGT. V lost 1 base, J lost 5 bases, and 11 bases lay in between. The CDR3 protein is CASSYLGARTGELFF. CDR3 DNA: TGTGCCAGCAGTTACTTAGGGGCGAGGACCGGGGAGCTGTTTTTT.

The chain carries TRBV12-5 and TRBJ2-3; maybe TRBD2 (6 bases). Per the germline V gene, CDR1 is LGHNT and CDR2 is FRNRAP. The CDR3 length is 15 residues. With 2 bases removed from V and 5 bases from J, the gap between germline ends came to 14 bases. CDR3 bases: TGTGCTAGTGGTTTGCGGCGGGACGCCTTAGATACGCAGTATTTT. Residues: CASGLRRDALDTQYF.

This clonotype was seen once. The V gene is TRBV5-1, the J gene TRBJ1-2, with D unresolved. Germline values: CDR1 SGHRS, CDR2 YFSETQ. There are 18 residues in the CDR3. Trimming cost V 1 base and J 4 bases, with 23 bases left between them. The CDR3 is CASSLTERSGDGRYGYTF. The CDR3 region has the DNA TGCGCCAGCAGCTTGACAGAAAGGTCCGGCGATGGACGCTATGGCTACACCTTC.

The V gene is TRBV20-1, the J gene TRBJ2-5, with 14 bases aligning to TRBD2. Germline values: CDR1 DFQATT, CDR2 SNEGSKA (reference sequence). V shed 6 bases and J 6 bases; nucleotides not matched to a gene: 9. The CDR3 loop spans 15 amino acids. The CDR3, as DNA: TGCAGTGCCCTGGGGACTAGCGGGGGTCGTCAGACCCAGTACTTC. Translation gives CSALGTSGGRQTQYF.

This clonotype was counted between two and nine times. V is TRBV4-2 and J is TRBJ1-2, with D possibly being TRBD1 (6 bases). Trimming cost V 3 bases and J 6 bases, with 8 bases left between them. CDR1 LGHNA and CDR2 YNFKEQ come from the germline V gene. This CDR3 is 12 amino acids long. CDR3 amino acids: CASSQNRDGYTF. The CDR3 DNA reads TGTGCCAGCAGCCAGAACAGGGATGGCTACACCTTC.

This chain joins TRBV7-2 and TRBJ1-5, with D possibly matching TRBD1 (6 bases). The germline CDR1 and CDR2 sequences are SGHTA and FQGNSA. The CDR3 is made up of 15 amino acids. The V end lost 6 bases, the J end lost 2 bases, and 14 bases lay between the germline ends. CDR3 protein: CASRRGGLGNQPQHF. The CDR3 bases are TGTGCCAGCAGGCGAGGGGGATTAGGCAATCAGCCCCAGCATTTT. The variable domain in full, completed from reference TRBV7-2 and TRBJ1-5, reads GAGVSQSPSNKVTEKGKDVELRCDPISGHTALYWYRQSLGQGLEFLIYFQGNSAPDKSGLPSDRFSAERTGGSVSTLTIQRTQQEDSAVYLCASRRGGLGNQPQHFGDGTRLSIL.

As concerns this clonotype: A much bigger clone sits one base away, suggesting this may be a read error. CDR3 DNA sequence: TGTGCCAGCAGCTGGCAGGGAGAAGAGACCCAGTACTTC. It is translated as CASSWQGEETQYF. The rearrangement uses TRBV5-5 and TRBJ2-5, with D possibly being TRBD1 or TRBD2 (5 bases each). Trimming removed 3 bases from V and 3 bases from J, with 9 bases in between. Germline CDR1 and CDR2: SGHKS and YYEKEE (reference sequence). This CDR3 has 13 residues.